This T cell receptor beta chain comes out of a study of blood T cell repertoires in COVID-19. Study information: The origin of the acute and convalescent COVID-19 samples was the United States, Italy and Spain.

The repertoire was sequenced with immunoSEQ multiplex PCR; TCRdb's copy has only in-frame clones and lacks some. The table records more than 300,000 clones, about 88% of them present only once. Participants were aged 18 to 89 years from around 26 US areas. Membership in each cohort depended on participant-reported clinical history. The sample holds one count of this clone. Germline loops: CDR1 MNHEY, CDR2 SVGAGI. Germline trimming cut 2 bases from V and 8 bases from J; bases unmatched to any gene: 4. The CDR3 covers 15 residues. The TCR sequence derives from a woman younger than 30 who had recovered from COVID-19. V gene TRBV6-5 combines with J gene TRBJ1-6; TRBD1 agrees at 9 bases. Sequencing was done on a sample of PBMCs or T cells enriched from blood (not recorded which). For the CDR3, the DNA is TGTGCCAGCAGTTACCAACAGGGGGCCTATTCACCCCTCCACTTT. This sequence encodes CASSYQQGAYSPLHF.